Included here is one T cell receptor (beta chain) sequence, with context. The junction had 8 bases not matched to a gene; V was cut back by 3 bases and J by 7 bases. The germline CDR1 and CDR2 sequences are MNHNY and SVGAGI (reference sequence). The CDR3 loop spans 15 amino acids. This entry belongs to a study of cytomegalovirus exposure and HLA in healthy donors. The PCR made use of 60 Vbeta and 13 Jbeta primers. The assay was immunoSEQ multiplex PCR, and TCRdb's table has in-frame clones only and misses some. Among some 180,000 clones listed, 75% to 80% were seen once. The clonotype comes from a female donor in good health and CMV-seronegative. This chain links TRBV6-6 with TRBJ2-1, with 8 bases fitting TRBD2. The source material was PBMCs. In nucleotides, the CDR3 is TGTGCCAGCAGTTATGAGAGCGGGGGTTATAATGAGCAGTTCTTC. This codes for CASSYESGGYNEQFF.